The next 6 T cell receptor beta chains were all read from a single sample in a study of cytomegalovirus exposure and HLA in healthy donors. With 60 Vbeta and 13 Jbeta primers, the PCR was carried out. Method: immunoSEQ multiplex PCR; TCRdb's copy keeps in-frame clones and lacks some. The sample holds around 36,000 clones. The sequencing sample was made of PBMCs. These receptors came from a woman in her 30s in good health and CMV-seropositive.

The chain is built from TRBV7-8 and TRBJ1-2; tentatively, D is TRBD1 (6 bases). Germline CDR1 SGHVS, CDR2 FQNEAQ. The CDR3 is 16 amino acids. Trimming took 2 bases from V and 3 from J, leaving 16 bases between them. CDR3 sequence: CASSLLNTRQDYGYTF. The CDR3 coding sequence is TGTGCCAGCAGCTTATTGAACACTAGACAGGACTATGGCTACACCTTC.

The chain joins TRBV19 to TRBJ2-1; 9 bases line up with TRBD2. This CDR3 has 18 amino acids. Germline values: CDR1 LNHDA, CDR2 SQIVND (reference sequence). The V gene end was trimmed by 7 bases and the J gene end by 4 bases; junction bases not matched to a gene: 17. CDR3 sequence: CASKGHGGGATGYNEQFF. DNA of the CDR3: TGTGCCAGTAAAGGTCATGGCGGGGGGGCCACCGGTTACAATGAGCAGTTCTTC.

The chain combines TRBV5-1 with TRBJ1-2; D uncertain. CDR3 length equals 12 residues. Deletions cut 1 base from V and 5 bases from J, with 6 bases between. In germline, CDR1 is SGHRS, CDR2 YFSETQ. The CDR3 loop reads CASSLTDYGYTF. CDR3 DNA: TGCGCCAGCAGCTTGACAGATTATGGCTACACCTTC.

The chain carries TRBV28 and TRBJ1-2, with D unresolved. V was trimmed by 6 bases and J by 9 bases, leaving 20 bases between them. From germline, CDR1 is MDHEN and CDR2 SYDVKM. This CDR3 spans 14 amino acids. CDR3 region: CASSLGIYRDRYTF. The CDR3 DNA reads as TGTGCCAGCAGCCTCGGAATCTATCGGGATCGCTACACCTTC.

V usage is TRBV30 and J usage is TRBJ1-3; D perhaps matches TRBD1 (6 bases). Germline V lookup: CDR1 GTSNPN, CDR2 SVGIG (reference sequence). Trimming shortened V by 3 bases and J by 3 bases, and 9 bases separated the two germline ends. The CDR3 totals 13 residues. CDR3 DNA sequence: TGTGCCTGGAGGACAGGAAATGGAAACACCATATATTTT. Its protein is CAWRTGNGNTIYF.

The chain uses TRBV30 and TRBJ1-6, with 8 nucleotides matching TRBD1. The germline V gene encodes CDR1 GTSNPN and CDR2 SVGIG (reference sequence). J was trimmed by 1 base and V by 0 bases; bases with no gene match: 5. This CDR3 contains 17 residues. CDR3: CAWSVPDRGSYNSPLHF. CDR3 bases: TGTGCCTGGAGTGTACCTGACAGGGGTTCCTATAATTCACCCCTCCACTTT.